This T cell receptor beta chain was retrieved from a study of CD8 T cells in ankylosing spondylitis. TCRdb reprocessed the 5' RACE reads via MiXCR and lists one record per CDR3 protein. Of several thousand distinct CDR3 sequences listed, roughly 2.2% are singletons. The CDR3 covers 16 residues. V was clipped by 0 bases and J by 4 bases; unmatched bases: 8. In germline, CDR1 is SGDLS, CDR2 YYNGEE. Sequenced: blood, either unsorted or a sorted T cell fraction (not recorded which). The clonotype originates from a male donor with ankylosing spondylitis or in good health (not recorded which). This chain connects TRBV9 to TRBJ2-3, with TRBD1 identical over 7 bases. CDR3: CASSVDIGGMADTQYF. CDR3 sequence (DNA): TGTGCCAGCAGCGTAGATATAGGGGGCATGGCAGATACGCAGTATTTT.